This T cell receptor (beta chain) is drawn from a study of cytomegalovirus exposure and HLA in healthy donors. Study-wide results and caveats: Highly shared sequence variants in one cluster were likely a sequencing artifact. According to a later analysis, most TCR beta chains associated with CMV appeared HLA-restricted. Researchers counted over 150 TCR beta chains as cytomegalovirus-associated.

In the PCR, 60 Vbeta and 13 Jbeta primers were used. Measured with immunoSEQ multiplex PCR; TCRdb has only the in-frame clones, and not every one. The data hold about 140,000 clones, with approximately 87% observed a single time. The CDR3 extends over 12 amino acids. Germline values: CDR1 SQVTM, CDR2 ANQGSEA. The germline V and J ends were trimmed by 2 bases and 8 bases, with 10 bases remaining between them. Each donor was nominally healthy when sampled (though unrecorded immune exposures were likely). This clone has just one count. The antigen remains undetermined. This chain joins TRBV29-1 and TRBJ2-1, with unresolved D. The receptor was isolated from a woman younger than 45 in good health and CMV-seronegative. Input material: PBMCs. The CDR3 sequence is CSVESGFDEQFF. CDR3 bases: TGCAGCGTTGAATCGGGTTTCGATGAGCAGTTCTTC.